This T cell receptor (beta chain) was captured in a study of blood T cell repertoires in COVID-19. This clone was counted a few times. V lost 2 bases and J 5 bases, leaving 13 bases between the germline ends. CDR3 length equals 14 residues. CDR1 is SGDLS and CDR2 is YYNGEE in the germline V gene. Using immunoSEQ multiplex PCR, the repertoire was profiled, and TCRdb retains in-frame clones only, with some absent. Of about 54,000 clones in the sample, about 87% are singletons; the top ten hold approximately 3.6%. The rearrangement joins TRBV9 to TRBJ1-2; D perhaps matches TRBD1 (5 bases). The sequence came from a man in his forties with COVID-19, enrolled during active disease. The sequenced material came from peripheral blood. CDR3 in DNA: TGTGCCAGCAGCGTTAGGGAAGCAGGGTATGGCTACACCTTC. Amino acids: CASSVREAGYGYTF.